Following are 5 T cell receptor beta chains from one sample sequenced in a study of T cells after yellow fever vaccination. MiXCR, run by TCRdb on the 5' RACE reads, gives a single entry per CDR3 protein. This table has roughly 520,000 distinct CDR3 sequences, 21% appearing once. Sequencing was performed on PBMCs, taken less than 25 days after the first yellow fever vaccination. Every receptor here comes from a man aged 18 to 30 who received the YFV17D yellow fever vaccine.

The chain is built from TRBV20-1 and TRBJ2-7; 13 bases line up with TRBD2. The CDR3 covers 15 residues. V dropped 2 bases and J dropped 2; count of bases not matched to a gene: 3. Germline loops: CDR1 DFQATT, CDR2 SNEGSKA (reference sequence). CDR3 sequence: CSARPGTSGAYEQYF. CDR3 nucleotides: TGCAGTGCTAGACCCGGGACTAGCGGGGCCTACGAGCAGTACTTC.

The rearrangement links TRBV15 to TRBJ2-5; D is unresolved. Germline V gene lookup returns CDR1 LNHNV and CDR2 YYDKDF (reference sequence). CDR3 length: 13 residues. Trimming left V 0 bases short and J 5 bases short, with 7 bases between. The CDR3 region has the DNA TGTGCCACCAGCAGAGATCTATCGGAGACCCAGTACTTC. Protein product: CATSRDLSETQYF. The whole variable domain, filled in from reference TRBV15 and TRBJ2-5, reads DAMVIQNPRYQVTQFGKPVTLSCSQTLNHNVMYWYQQKSSQAPKLLFHYYDKDFNNEADTPDNFQSRRPNTSFCFLDIRSPGLGDTAMYLCATSRDLSETQYFGPGTRLLVL.

This clonotype was seen only a few times. The genes are TRBV6-1 and TRBJ1-1; 8 positions agree with TRBD1. This CDR3 contains 16 residues. Germline V gene lookup returns CDR1 MNHNS and CDR2 SASEGT. V lost 5 bases to trimming and J lost 1 base; unmatched junction nucleotides: 9. CDR3: CASSPWIGTGNTEAFF. CDR3 in DNA: TGTGCCAGCAGTCCGTGGATTGGGACAGGGAACACTGAAGCTTTCTTT.

The rearrangement joins TRBV2 to TRBJ2-5; D unresolved. CDR1 is SNHLY and CDR2 is FYNNEI in the germline V gene. The CDR3 runs 13 residues. With 8 bases removed from V and 2 bases from J, the gap between germline ends came to 12 bases. The CDR3 DNA follows: TGTGCCAGCCTCCTAATACTACAAGAGACCCAGTACTTC. Amino acids: CASLLILQETQYF.

This clonotype has a count of ten or more. The chain is built from TRBV5-1 and TRBJ2-5, with TRBD2 identical over 9 bases. The germline V gene encodes CDR1 SGHRS and CDR2 YFSETQ. The CDR3 covers 14 residues. V lost 2 bases to trimming and J lost 5 bases; unmatched junction nucleotides: 4. The CDR3 sequence: CASSFLAGPETQYF. The CDR3 region has the DNA TGCGCCAGCAGCTTCCTAGCGGGGCCGGAGACCCAGTACTTC.